The text below deals with one T cell receptor (beta chain). Repertoires were generated with immunoSEQ multiplex PCR, while TCRdb's copy carries only in-frame clones and drops some. In the table there are tens of thousands of clones, 93% of which are singletons. The data were obtained in a study of control samples from healthy donors and cancer patients. The sequencing input was PBMCs. The TCR comes from a woman aged 45-65 years with head and neck cancer.

This CDR3 reads CASSLGRGDEQYF. DNA for the CDR3: TGTGCCAGCAGCTTGGGTAGGGGAGACGAGCAGTACTTC. This chain joins TRBV5-6 and TRBJ2-7; the D call may be TRBD1 or TRBD2 (5 bases each). CDR3 length equals 13 residues. The ends were cut back, 0 bases at V and 5 bases at J, with 9 bases in the middle. Per the germline V gene, CDR1 is SGHDT and CDR2 is YYEEEE.